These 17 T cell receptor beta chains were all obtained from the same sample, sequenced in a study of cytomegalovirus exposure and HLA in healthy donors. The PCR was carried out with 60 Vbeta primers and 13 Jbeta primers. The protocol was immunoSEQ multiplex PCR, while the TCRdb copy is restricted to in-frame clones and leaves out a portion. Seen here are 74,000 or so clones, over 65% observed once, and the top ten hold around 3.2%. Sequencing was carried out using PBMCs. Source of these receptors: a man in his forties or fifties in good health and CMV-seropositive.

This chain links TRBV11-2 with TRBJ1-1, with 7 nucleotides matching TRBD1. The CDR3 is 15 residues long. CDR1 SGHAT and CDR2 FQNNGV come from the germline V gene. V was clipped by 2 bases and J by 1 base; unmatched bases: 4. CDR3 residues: CASSLPGQWNTEAFF. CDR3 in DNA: TGTGCCAGCAGCTTACCGGGACAGTGGAACACTGAAGCTTTCTTT.

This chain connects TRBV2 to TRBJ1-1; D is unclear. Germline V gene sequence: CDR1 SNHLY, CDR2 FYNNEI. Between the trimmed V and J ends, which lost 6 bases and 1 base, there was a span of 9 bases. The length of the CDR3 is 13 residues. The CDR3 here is CASRLQANTEAFF. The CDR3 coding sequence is TGTGCCAGCAGGCTTCAGGCGAACACTGAAGCTTTCTTT.

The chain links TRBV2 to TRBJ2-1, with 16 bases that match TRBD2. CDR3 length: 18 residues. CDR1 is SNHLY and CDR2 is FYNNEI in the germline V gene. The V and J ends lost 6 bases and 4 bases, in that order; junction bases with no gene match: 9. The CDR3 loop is CASSTGTSGRALYNEQFF. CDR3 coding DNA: TGTGCCAGCAGCACCGGGACTAGCGGGAGGGCCTTATACAATGAGCAGTTCTTC.

The CDR3 DNA is TGTGCCAGCAGCGTAGACCCACTACAACCCGGGGAGCTGTTTTTT. Translation gives CASSVDPLQPGELFF. The rearrangement joins TRBV9 to TRBJ2-2; D is ambiguous. Trimming took 0 bases from V and 6 from J, leaving 12 bases between them. The CDR3 runs 15 residues. Germline assignment: CDR1 SGDLS and CDR2 YYNGEE.

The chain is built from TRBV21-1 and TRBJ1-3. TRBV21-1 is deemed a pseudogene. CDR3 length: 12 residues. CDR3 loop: CASMLISDTIYF. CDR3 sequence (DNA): TGTGCCAGCATGTTAATTTCGGACACCATATATTTT.

In DNA form, the CDR3 reads TGTGCCAGCAGTGATTTTGGCGGGATTTCCTACAATGAGCAGTTCTTC. It translates to CASSDFGGISYNEQFF. This sequence joins TRBV2 and TRBJ2-1, with D perhaps TRBD2 (6 bases). Trimming pared 3 bases from V and 1 base from J, leaving 13 bases between. CDR3 length equals 16 residues. Germline V gives CDR1 SNHLY, CDR2 FYNNEI.

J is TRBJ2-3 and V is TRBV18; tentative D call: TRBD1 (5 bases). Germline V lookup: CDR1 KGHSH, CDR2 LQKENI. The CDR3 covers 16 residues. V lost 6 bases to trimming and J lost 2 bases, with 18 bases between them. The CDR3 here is CASSPPQGQATDTQYF. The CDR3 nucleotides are TGTGCCAGCTCCCCCCCCCAAGGACAAGCCACAGATACGCAGTATTTT. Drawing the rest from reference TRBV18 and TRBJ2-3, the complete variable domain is NAGVMQNPRHLVRRRGQEARLRCSPMKGHSHVYWYRQLPEEGLKFMVYLQKENIIDESGMPKERFSAEFPKEGPSILRIQQVVRGDSAAYFCASSPPQGQATDTQYFGPGTRLTVL.

CDR3 residues: CASRAGREQYF. The CDR3 nucleotides read TGTGCCAGCAGAGCGGGGAGGGAGCAGTACTTC. The genes are TRBV7-2 and TRBJ2-7, with 7 bases matching TRBD2. V trimming: 6 bases; J trimming: 7 bases; junction bases outside the gene matches: 3. Germline V gene sequence: CDR1 SGHTA, CDR2 FQGNSA. The CDR3 sequence is 11 residues long.

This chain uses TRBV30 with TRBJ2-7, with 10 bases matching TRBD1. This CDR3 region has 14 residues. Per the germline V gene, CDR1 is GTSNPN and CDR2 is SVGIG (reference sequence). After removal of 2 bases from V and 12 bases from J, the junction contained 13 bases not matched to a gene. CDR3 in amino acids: CAWSPGQGISLGYF. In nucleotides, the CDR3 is TGTGCCTGGAGTCCGGGACAGGGGATCAGTCTGGGGTACTTC.

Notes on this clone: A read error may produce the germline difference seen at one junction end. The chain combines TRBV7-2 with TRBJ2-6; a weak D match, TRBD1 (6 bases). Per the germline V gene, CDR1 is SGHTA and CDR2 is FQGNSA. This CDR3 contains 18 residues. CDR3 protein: CASSLEGQPYSGANGLTF. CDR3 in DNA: TGTGCCAGCAGCTTAGAAGGACAGCCGTACTCTGGGGCCAACGGCCTGACTTTC.

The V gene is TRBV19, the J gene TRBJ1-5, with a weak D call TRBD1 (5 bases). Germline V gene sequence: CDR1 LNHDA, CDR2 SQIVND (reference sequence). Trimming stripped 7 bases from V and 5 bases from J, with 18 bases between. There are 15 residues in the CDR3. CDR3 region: CASTTPGMGYQPQHF. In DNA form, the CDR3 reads TGTGCCAGTACCACTCCAGGGATGGGGTATCAGCCCCAGCATTTT.

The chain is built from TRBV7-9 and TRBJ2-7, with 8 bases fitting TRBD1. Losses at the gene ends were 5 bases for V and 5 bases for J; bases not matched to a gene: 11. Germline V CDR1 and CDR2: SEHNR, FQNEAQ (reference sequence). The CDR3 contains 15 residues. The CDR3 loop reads CASSRAGRGLDEQYF. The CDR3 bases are TGTGCCAGCAGCAGGGCGGGCAGGGGGCTCGACGAGCAGTACTTC.

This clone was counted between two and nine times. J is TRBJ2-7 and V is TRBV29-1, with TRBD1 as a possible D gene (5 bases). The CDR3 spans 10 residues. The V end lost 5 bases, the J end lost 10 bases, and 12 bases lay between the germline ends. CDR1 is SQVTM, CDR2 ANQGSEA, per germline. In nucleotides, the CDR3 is TGCAGCGTTCGTACAGGAGACCAGTACTTC. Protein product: CSVRTGDQYF.

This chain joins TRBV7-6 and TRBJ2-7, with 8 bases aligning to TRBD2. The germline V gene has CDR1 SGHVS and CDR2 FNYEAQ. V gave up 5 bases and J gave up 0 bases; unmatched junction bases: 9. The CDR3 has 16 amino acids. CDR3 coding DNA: TGTGCCAGCAGCCCGGGAGGGGGTCAGAGCTCCTACGAGCAGTACTTC. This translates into CASSPGGGQSSYEQYF. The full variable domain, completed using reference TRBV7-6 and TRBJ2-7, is GAGVSQSPRYKVTKRGQDVALRCDPISGHVSLYWYRQALGQGPEFLTYFNYEAQQDKSGLPNDRFSAERPEGSISTLTIQRTEQRDSAMYRCASSPGGGQSSYEQYFGPGTRLTVT.

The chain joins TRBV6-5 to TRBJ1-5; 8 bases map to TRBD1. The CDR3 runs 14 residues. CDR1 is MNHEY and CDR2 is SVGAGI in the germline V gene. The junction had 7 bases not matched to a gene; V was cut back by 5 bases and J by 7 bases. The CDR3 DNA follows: TGTGCCAGCAGTGGGACAGGAGCGGGACAGCCCCAGCATTTT. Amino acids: CASSGTGAGQPQHF.

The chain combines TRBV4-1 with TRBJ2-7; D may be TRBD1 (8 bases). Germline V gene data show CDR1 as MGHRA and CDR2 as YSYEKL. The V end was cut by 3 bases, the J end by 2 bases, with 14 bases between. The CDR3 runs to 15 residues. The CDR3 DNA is TGCGCCAGCAGCCATGGACAGGGAGGGACCTACGAGCAGTACTTC. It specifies CASSHGQGGTYEQYF.

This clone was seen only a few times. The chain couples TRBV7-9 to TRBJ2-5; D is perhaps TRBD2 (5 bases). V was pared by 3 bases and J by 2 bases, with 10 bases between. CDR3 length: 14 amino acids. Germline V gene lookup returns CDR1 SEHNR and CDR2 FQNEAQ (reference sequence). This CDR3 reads CASSFAGGQETQYF. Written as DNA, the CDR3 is TGTGCCAGCAGCTTTGCAGGCGGGCAAGAGACCCAGTACTTC.